This TCR beta chain was obtained from a study of T cell responses to AZD1222 COVID-19 vaccine. Study details: Pooled together were second doses at about 4 or about 12 weeks. Study results and caveats: A mostly white British donor set with more females was recruited, and clonal diversity was possibly underestimated. Of spike-specific TCRs, nearly half reportedly target regions left unmutated in variants. No day 14 peak samples; only post-peak repertoires were characterized.

Assay: immunoSEQ multiplex PCR; the TCRdb copy retains only in-frame clones and omits some. The sample has about 140,000 clones, roughly nine tenths seen once. Concerning this clone: Its antigen is currently unknown.

CDR1 SGHDT and CDR2 YYEEEE come from the germline V gene. CDR3 length equals 16 residues. V lost 1 base and J 0 bases, leaving 13 bases between the germline ends. This chain links TRBV5-6 with TRBJ1-2; no reliable D call. The clonotype originates from an adult in good health. Source: peripheral blood, taken on day 0 of AZD1222 vaccination. The chain's CDR3 is CASSLTGVEANYGYTF. Here the CDR3 DNA reads TGTGCCAGCAGCTTGACGGGTGTAGAAGCTAACTATGGCTACACCTTC.